These 19 T cell receptor beta chains originate from one sample sequenced in a study of cytomegalovirus exposure and HLA in healthy donors. 60 Vbeta and 13 Jbeta primers were used in PCR. Profiled with immunoSEQ multiplex PCR; TCRdb holds only in-frame clones, not every one. The sample includes about 90,000 clones, around 84% of them seen just once. Sequenced material: PBMCs. The source is a man aged 18 to 30 in good health and CMV-seronegative.

The chain couples TRBV7-6 to TRBJ1-2; tentative D call: TRBD1 (6 bases). The CDR3 extends over 15 amino acids. V was trimmed by 5 bases and J by 6 bases, leaving 19 bases between them. Germline V gene data show CDR1 as SGHVS and CDR2 as FNYEAQ. CDR3 amino acids: CASSPYPRTADGYTF. Here the CDR3 DNA reads TGTGCCAGCAGCCCTTACCCCCGGACAGCAGATGGCTACACCTTC. The full variable domain, its missing parts supplied by reference TRBV7-6 and TRBJ1-2, is GAGVSQSPRYKVTKRGQDVALRCDPISGHVSLYWYRQALGQGPEFLTYFNYEAQQDKSGLPNDRFSAERPEGSISTLTIQRTEQRDSAMYRCASSPYPRTADGYTFGSGTRLTVV.

The chain employs TRBV6-1 and TRBJ1-5; TRBD1 agrees at 9 bases. The CDR3 contains 16 residues. The trim removed 4 bases at V and 4 bases at J, leaving 8 bases unmatched. Germline-derived CDR1 and CDR2 are MNHNS and SASEGT. The CDR3 loop is CASSGTGVSGNQPQHF. The CDR3 DNA follows: TGTGCCAGCAGTGGGACAGGGGTGAGCGGGAATCAGCCCCAGCATTTT.

The chain combines TRBV9 with TRBJ1-2; 7 bases are a match to TRBD1. The CDR3 spans 16 residues. The germline V gene encodes CDR1 SGDLS and CDR2 YYNGEE. V lost 3 bases, J lost 2 bases, and 10 bases stayed unmatched. This chain's CDR3 is CASSARPWDSNYGYTF. As DNA, the CDR3 is TGTGCCAGCAGCGCGCGACCCTGGGACAGCAACTATGGCTACACCTTC.

CDR3 sequence (DNA): TGCGCCAGCAGCCAAGAATCGGGAGGGCGGTACGAGCAGTACTTC. Protein: CASSQESGGRYEQYF. The chain has TRBV4-1 and TRBJ2-7; 8 positions match TRBD2. Trimming at V came to 0 bases and at J to 4 bases, leaving 5 bases not matched to a gene. The germline V gene encodes CDR1 MGHRA and CDR2 YSYEKL. The CDR3 contains 15 residues.

The chain has TRBV7-9 and TRBJ1-2; the D is unclear. Germline CDR1 SEHNR, CDR2 FQNEAQ (reference sequence). The ends were cut back, 3 bases at V and 7 bases at J, with 18 bases in the middle. The length of the CDR3 is 15 residues. The CDR3 DNA sequence: TGTGCCAGCAGCTTTCCTAGAGCGAATCGTCGTGGCTACACCTTC. Encoded protein: CASSFPRANRRGYTF.

In its sample, this clone was seen a few times. The gene calls are TRBV5-1 and TRBJ2-7; possibly TRBD2 for D (6 bases). The ends were cut back, 5 bases at V and 1 base at J, with 16 bases in the middle. Germline V gives CDR1 SGHRS, CDR2 YFSETQ. CDR3 size: 15 residues. CDR3 residues: CASRSRGSGSYEQYF. The CDR3 coding sequence is TGCGCCAGCAGATCCCGCGGTAGCGGATCCTACGAGCAGTACTTC.

The chain employs TRBV11-3 and TRBJ1-1, with 7 bases fitting TRBD1. V gave up 6 bases and J gave up 5 bases; unmatched junction bases: 9. CDR1 and CDR2 from the germline V gene are SGHNT and YENEEA. This CDR3 spans 14 amino acids. The CDR3 nucleotides read TGTGCCAGCAGTAAGGGACAGTTTGGAACTGAAGCTTTCTTT. It yields the protein CASSKGQFGTEAFF. Supplemented by reference TRBV11-3 and TRBJ1-1, the full variable domain reads EAGVVQSPRYKIIEKKQPVAFWCNPISGHNTLYWYLQNLGQGPELLIRYENEEAVDDSQLPKDRFSAERLKGVDSTLKIQPAELGDSAVYLCASSKGQFGTEAFFGQGTRLTVV.

J is TRBJ2-5 and V is TRBV30; 10 bases are a match to TRBD1. CDR1 is GTSNPN, CDR2 SVGIG, per germline (reference sequence). The junction had 6 bases not matched to a gene; V was cut back by 0 bases and J by 5 bases. The CDR3 has 15 residues. CDR3 loop: CAWSVGTGEKETQYF. The CDR3 DNA reads as TGTGCCTGGAGTGTAGGGACAGGGGAAAAGGAGACCCAGTACTTC.

V gene TRBV9 combines with J gene TRBJ1-2; 10 bases fit TRBD1. The germline V gene has CDR1 SGDLS and CDR2 YYNGEE. After removal of 3 bases from V and 3 bases from J, the junction contained 8 bases not matched to a gene. This CDR3 contains 16 residues. CDR3 loop: CASSAPRQGAYYGYTF. CDR3 nucleotides: TGTGCCAGCAGCGCTCCCCGACAGGGGGCTTACTATGGCTACACCTTC.

J is TRBJ1-5 and V is TRBV30; TRBD1 aligns across 8 bases. After removal of 6 bases from V and 6 bases from J, the junction contained 4 bases not matched to a gene. CDR1 and CDR2 from the germline V gene are GTSNPN and SVGIG (reference sequence). This CDR3 spans 12 amino acids. CDR3 sequence: CACSRGLQPQHF. The CDR3 coding sequence is TGTGCCTGCTCCAGGGGGCTTCAGCCCCAGCATTTT.

Only one count was recorded for this clone. The V call is TRBV7-2, the J call TRBJ2-5; 7 nucleotides line up with TRBD1. J gave up 4 bases and V 5 bases, and 7 bases lay outside the gene matches. Germline V CDR1 and CDR2: SGHTA, FQGNSA. There are 14 residues in the CDR3. The CDR3 region has the DNA TGTGCCAGCAGCATCTACAGGGGATCAGAGACCCAGTACTTC. The encoded protein is CASSIYRGSETQYF.

The chain couples TRBV7-3 to TRBJ2-1; 7 nucleotides align to TRBD2. V was clipped by 3 bases and J by 8 bases; unmatched bases: 7. Looked up from germline, CDR1 is SGHTA and CDR2 is FQGTGA. The CDR3 length is 14 residues. The CDR3 nucleotides are TGTGCCAGCAGCTTTGGCGGGAGCAGGGATGAGCAGTTCTTC. Its translation: CASSFGGSRDEQFF.

The rearrangement joins TRBV18 to TRBJ1-1; weak D call: TRBD1 (6 bases). Trimming stripped 1 base from V and 0 bases from J, with 9 bases between. Germline CDR1 is KGHSH and CDR2 is LQKENI. The CDR3 is 15 amino acids. The CDR3 DNA follows: TGTGCCAGCTCACCACTGGACAGTCTGAACACTGAAGCTTTCTTT. Its translation is CASSPLDSLNTEAFF.

This clone was counted once. The V call is TRBV7-2, the J call TRBJ2-1, with 13 bases aligning to TRBD2. CDR1 and CDR2 (germline): SGHTA, FQGNSA. This CDR3 is 16 amino acids long. The V gene end was trimmed by 3 bases and the J gene end by 8 bases; junction bases not matched to a gene: 7. CDR3 loop: CASSFAGTSGTYEQFF. The CDR3 nucleotides read TGTGCCAGCAGCTTCGCCGGGACTAGCGGGACTTATGAGCAGTTCTTC.

The chain joins TRBV11-2 to TRBJ1-2; D is unclear. CDR3 size: 12 residues. The ends were cut back, 1 base at V and 8 bases at J, with 8 bases in the middle. Germline V lookup: CDR1 SGHAT, CDR2 FQNNGV. The CDR3 nucleotides are TGTGCCAGCAGCTTAGCGGGAGTCGGCTACACCTTC. Protein: CASSLAGVGYTF. Supplemented by reference TRBV11-2 and TRBJ1-2, the full variable domain reads EAGVAQSPRYKIIEKRQSVAFWCNPISGHATLYWYQQILGQGPKLLIQFQNNGVVDDSQLPKDRFSAERLKGVDSTLKIQPAKLEDSAVYLCASSLAGVGYTFGSGTRLTVV.

This clone has more than one count but fewer than ten. The gene calls are TRBV7-9 and TRBJ2-3; 8 nucleotides agree with TRBD1. The trim removed 3 bases at V and 4 bases at J, leaving 6 bases unmatched. The CDR3 contains 15 residues. Germline CDR1 reads SEHNR; CDR2 reads FQNEAQ (reference sequence). CDR3 bases: TGTGCCAGCAGCTTCAGGGGGCGTACGGCAGATACGCAGTATTTT. Protein sequence: CASSFRGRTADTQYF.

CDR3 sequence reads: CASSVDTSGPYNEQFF. CDR3 DNA: TGCGCCAGCAGCGTAGATACTAGCGGCCCGTACAATGAGCAGTTCTTC. V is TRBV5-1 and J is TRBJ2-1, with 8 bases matching TRBD2. Germline V lookup: CDR1 SGHRS, CDR2 YFSETQ. This CDR3 contains 16 residues. J was trimmed by 4 bases and V by 4 bases; bases with no gene match: 10.

This chain connects TRBV2 to TRBJ2-1; TRBD2 agrees at 13 bases. The CDR3 length is 14 residues. CDR1 SNHLY and CDR2 FYNNEI come from the germline V gene. The trim removed 6 bases at V and 16 bases at J, leaving 12 bases unmatched. The CDR3 here is CASRTGTSGTRKFF. CDR3 DNA: TGTGCCAGCAGGACGGGGACTAGCGGGACCAGGAAATTCTTC.

The genes are TRBV2 and TRBJ2-7; 9 positions agree with TRBD2. The J segment lost 4 bases and the V segment lost 4 bases, leaving 5 bases of the junction unmatched. The CDR3 covers 14 residues. In germline, CDR1 is SNHLY, CDR2 FYNNEI. CDR3: CASSGSSGSYEQYF. The CDR3 DNA sequence: TGTGCCAGCAGTGGGAGTAGCGGGAGTTACGAGCAGTACTTC.